Listed below are T cell receptor beta chains from one sample, sequenced in a study of lymphopenia after photon versus proton radiotherapy. The method was immunoSEQ multiplex PCR; TCRdb's version includes in-frame clones alone and lacks a portion of them. The data contain almost 30,000 clones, around nine tenths of them singletons. The sequenced sample was peripheral blood, obtained from a patient treated with proton-based radiotherapy. Receptors originate from a woman aged 60-70 years with cholangiocarcinoma. Some clones in this sample may be carry-over from other donors' samples. Both conserved end residues are part of each CDR3. A D gene is named only where the DNA matches it firmly.

d_call j_call v_call cdr3_nt cdr3_aa
- TRBJ2-5 TRBV7-8 TGTGCCAGCAGCTTACATCATAATGGGCAAGAGACCCAGTACTTC CASSLHHNGQETQYF
- TRBJ2-2 TRBV4-1 TGCGCCAGCAGCCAATTTACCATAACACCCGGGGAGCTGTTTTTT CASSQFTITPGELFF
- TRBJ1-1 TRBV2 TGTGCCAGCAGTGTGGAGGGTTTGGACACTGAAGCTTTCTTT CASSVEGLDTEAFF
TRBD1 TRBJ2-3 TRBV7-2 TGTGCCAGCAGCCAACAAGACAGGGTTTCAGATACGCAGTATTTT CASSQQDRVSDTQYF
- TRBJ1-1 TRBV19 TGTGCCAGTAACCCAGGGAGGGACACTGAAGCTTTCTTT CASNPGRDTEAFF
- TRBJ2-3 TRBV5-6 TGTGCCAGCAGCTTGGCCTCAAGTCCGTGGGGAGATACGCAGTATTTT CASSLASSPWGDTQYF
- TRBJ2-5 TRBV20-1 TGCAGTGCTCCAAAGCGAGAGACCCAGTACTTC CSAPKRETQYF
- TRBJ1-2 TRBV2 TGTGCCAGCAGGATCGGACAGTCCTATGGCTACACCTTC CASRIGQSYGYTF
- TRBJ1-5 TRBV11-2 TGTGCCAGCAGCTCCAATAGCAATCAGCCCCAGCATTTT CASSSNSNQPQHF
- TRBJ2-7 TRBV15 TGTGCCACCAGCAGAATGGGGGGGGGCGGGCGTCCCTACGAGCAGTACTTC CATSRMGGGGRPYEQYF
TRBD2 TRBJ2-3 TRBV7-2 TGTGCCAGCAGCTATAGCGGGGGGGCTCCAGATACGCAGTATTTT CASSYSGGAPDTQYF
- TRBJ1-4 TRBV7-2 TGTGCCAGCAGCCCATCCTCCCAGGGGTCTAATGAAAAACTGTTTTTT CASSPSSQGSNEKLFF
- TRBJ2-5 TRBV6-1 TGTGCCAGCAGTGACCTCAGTCCACAGTACTTC CASSDLSPQYF
- TRBJ2-1 TRBV10-2 TGCGCCAGCAATACCCCTAGGGCGGGGTACAATGAGCAGTTCTTC CASNTPRAGYNEQFF